This is a list of T cell receptor beta chains from one sample in a study of cytomegalovirus exposure and HLA in healthy donors. Clones were sequenced by immunoSEQ multiplex PCR, and TCRdb holds only the in-frame ones, with some missing. There are 95,000 to 100,000 clones in the sample; 76% occur only once, and around 4.1% lies in the top ten. Specimen: PBMCs. Receptors originate from a man aged 40-50 years in good health and CMV-seronegative. Each CDR3 is given with its conserved first and last residue. The D gene is left open where the match is weak. Expanded clones are given a class, and other clones once, few, many or no size at all.

>once|TRBD1|TRBJ2-7|TRBV5-8
CASSRGQSSYEQYF
TGTGCCAGCAGCCGGGGACAGAGCTCCTACGAGCAGTACTTC
>.|TRBD2|TRBJ2-3|TRBV5-5
CASSFNSGELDTQYF
TGTGCCAGCAGCTTTAATAGCGGGGAACTAGATACGCAGTATTTT
>.|.|TRBJ2-3|TRBV7-2
CASSLVGGGDTQYF
TGTGCCAGCAGCTTAGTAGGGGGTGGGGATACGCAGTATTTT
>.|TRBD2|TRBJ2-1|TRBV19
CASSMGPSAGGYNEQFF
TGTGCCAGTAGTATGGGCCCCTCGGCGGGAGGCTACAATGAGCAGTTCTTC
>.|.|TRBJ1-5|TRBV7-6
CASSAGGYSNQPQHF
TGTGCCAGCAGCGCCGGAGGGTATAGCAATCAGCCCCAGCATTTT
>.|.|TRBJ2-4|TRBV4-1
CASSQDRGTKNIQYF
TGCGCCAGCAGCCAAGATCGGGGGACCAAAAACATTCAGTACTTC
>once|.|TRBJ1-2|TRBV10-2
CASSESGPGGNGYTF
TGCGCCAGCAGTGAGTCAGGCCCGGGGGGGAATGGCTACACCTTC
>.|.|TRBJ1-2|TRBV2
CASSQDSDGYTF
TGTGCCAGCAGTCAGGACAGTGATGGCTACACCTTC
>once|.|TRBJ1-6|TRBV28
CASLGQGSGSPLHF
TGTGCCAGCCTGGGGCAGGGAAGTGGTTCACCCCTCCACTTT
>few|.|TRBJ1-4|TRBV10-1
CASSERVGRGNEKLFF
TGCGCCAGCAGTGAGCGGGTGGGGAGGGGTAATGAAAAACTGTTTTTT
>.|TRBD1|TRBJ2-2|TRBV6-1
CASRSGGAGTGELFF
TGTGCCAGCAGGTCAGGGGGCGCTGGGACCGGGGAGCTGTTTTTT
>.|TRBD1|TRBJ1-2|TRBV29-1
CSVDRQGSQTGYGYTF
TGCAGCGTTGATCGACAGGGATCCCAAACTGGGTATGGCTACACCTTC
>.|.|TRBJ1-1|TRBV5-8
CASSLRQQSSGTEAFF
TGTGCCAGCAGCTTGAGACAGCAGAGTAGTGGCACTGAAGCTTTCTTT
>.|TRBD2|TRBJ2-3|TRBV5-1
CASSSTSGGRHTQYF
TGCGCCAGCAGCTCGACTAGCGGGGGGAGGCATACGCAGTATTTT
>.|.|TRBJ1-5|TRBV15
CATSRPQGTLPNQPQHF
TGTGCCACCAGCAGACCCCAGGGGACCCTACCCAATCAGCCCCAGCATTTT
>.|.|TRBJ2-3|TRBV7-9
CASSFFQTSTDTQYF
TGTGCCAGCAGCTTCTTTCAGACTAGCACAGATACGCAGTATTTT
>once|.|TRBJ1-2|TRBV10-1
CASSESVGHGYTF
TGCGCCAGCAGTGAGTCGGTGGGGCATGGCTACACCTTC
>.|.|TRBJ1-5|TRBV7-2
CASSLGTVNQPQHF
TGTGCCAGCAGCTTAGGGACAGTCAATCAGCCCCAGCATTTT
>.|.|TRBJ1-6|TRBV5-5
CASSLKQGDNSPLHF
TGTGCCAGCAGCTTAAAACAGGGAGATAATTCACCCCTCCACTTT
>once|.|TRBJ1-2|TRBV10-1
CASSESRNYGYTF
TGCGCCAGCAGTGAGTCTCGGAACTATGGCTACACCTTC
>.|TRBD1|TRBJ1-6|TRBV4-2
CASSQDYRSLPLGQINSPLHF
TGTGCCAGCAGCCAAGATTACAGATCCCTCCCCTTGGGACAGATTAATTCACCCCTCCACTTT
>.|TRBD1|TRBJ2-6|TRBV19
CASSIVGQASSGANVLTF
TGTGCCAGTAGTATAGTGGGACAGGCGAGCTCTGGGGCCAACGTCCTGACTTTC
>.|TRBD1|TRBJ1-1|TRBV4-2
CASSPTGQGDTEAFF
TGTGCCAGCAGCCCGACCGGACAGGGGGACACTGAAGCTTTCTTT
>.|.|TRBJ1-5|TRBV19
CASSIDLGYQPQHF
TGTGCCAGTAGTATAGATCTGGGCTATCAGCCCCAGCATTTT
>.|.|TRBJ2-1|TRBV2
CASRADILSSYNEQFF
TGTGCCAGCAGAGCTGACATCTTATCCTCCTACAATGAGCAGTTCTTC
>.|.|TRBJ1-3|TRBV7-8
CASSLAQGVGNTIYF
TGTGCCAGCAGCTTAGCGCAAGGGGTTGGAAACACCATATATTTT
>.|.|TRBJ1-1|TRBV5-1
CASSPGTGGTEAFF
TGCGCCAGCAGCCCAGGGACGGGGGGAACTGAAGCTTTCTTT
>.|TRBD1|TRBJ1-1|TRBV9
CASSVQGANTEAFF
TGTGCCAGCAGCGTGCAGGGGGCGAACACTGAAGCTTTCTTT
>.|.|TRBJ1-5|TRBV7-2
CASDTGTSNQPQHF
TGTGCCAGCGACACAGGGACTAGCAATCAGCCCCAGCATTTT
>.|.|TRBJ2-7|TRBV9
CASSVVDNTYEQYF
TGTGCCAGCAGCGTAGTGGACAATACCTACGAGCAGTACTTC
>few|.|TRBJ2-2|TRBV30
CAWSWAIAGELFF
TGTGCCTGGAGTTGGGCTATCGCCGGGGAGCTGTTTTTT
>.|TRBD1|TRBJ2-3|TRBV19
CASSNGQGRTDTQYF
TGTGCCAGTAGTAACGGACAGGGTCGCACAGATACGCAGTATTTT
>.|TRBD1|TRBJ2-7|TRBV27
CASSLSGDREYEQYF
TGTGCCAGCAGTTTATCGGGGGACAGGGAGTACGAGCAGTACTTC
>.|.|TRBJ2-1|TRBV6-1
CASSDSEQFF
TGTGCCAGCAGTGATAGTGAGCAGTTCTTC
>.|.|TRBJ2-5|TRBV11-2
CASSLRFEGTQYF
TGTGCCAGCAGCTTAAGGTTCGAGGGGACCCAGTACTTC
>.|TRBD2|TRBJ2-1|TRBV19
CASSIGSGGGDEQFF
TGTGCCAGTAGTATAGGGAGCGGCGGGGGTGATGAGCAGTTCTTC
>.|TRBD2|TRBJ2-7|TRBV4-1
CASSQGRAGTYEQYF
TGCGCCAGCAGCCAAGGCCGAGCGGGGACCTACGAGCAGTACTTC
>.|.|TRBJ1-6|TRBV7-2
CASSLLQNSPLHF
TGTGCCAGCAGCTTATTACAGAATTCACCCCTCCACTTT
>.|TRBD2|TRBJ2-2|TRBV5-4
CASSQTSGGKNTGELFF
TGTGCCAGCAGCCAGACTAGCGGGGGGAAGAACACCGGGGAGCTGTTTTTT
>few|.|TRBJ2-7|TRBV7-6
CASSLSAQYLSEQYF
TGTGCCAGCAGCTTATCGGCACAGTACCTATCCGAGCAGTACTTC
>once|.|TRBJ1-2|TRBV6-5
CASSYGVNYGYTF
TGTGCCAGCAGTTACGGAGTTAACTATGGCTACACCTTC
>.|TRBD2|TRBJ2-1|TRBV5-4
CASSSGGGVVDEQFF
TGTGCCAGCAGCTCGGGGGGAGGGGTGGTTGATGAGCAGTTCTTC
>.|TRBD2|TRBJ2-7|TRBV10-1
CASSGDLVGGEQYF
TGCGCCAGCAGTGGGGATTTGGTGGGAGGGGAGCAGTACTTC
>.|.|TRBJ1-3|TRBV6-5
CASSYSRAGNTIYF
TGTGCCAGCAGTTACTCGAGGGCTGGAAACACCATATATTTT
>few|TRBD1|TRBJ1-2|TRBV18
CASSPSRGTDGYTF
TGTGCCAGCTCACCGTCCAGGGGGACCGATGGCTACACCTTC
>.|TRBD1|TRBJ1-6|TRBV7-2
CASSPGTGYNSPLHF
TGTGCCAGCAGCCCGGGGACAGGTTATAATTCACCCCTCCACTTT
>.|TRBD1|TRBJ1-2|TRBV5-6
CASSSTGGHGYTF
TGTGCCAGCAGCTCTACAGGGGGGCACGGCTACACCTTC
>.|.|TRBJ2-2|TRBV4-3
CASSQRKGVATGELFF
TGCGCCAGCAGCCAAAGGAAGGGAGTAGCTACCGGGGAGCTGTTTTTT
>.|.|TRBJ1-4|TRBV7-9
CASSADFLGEKLFF
TGTGCCAGCAGCGCGGACTTTCTCGGAGAAAAACTGTTTTTT
>.|TRBD1|TRBJ1-6|TRBV5-1
CASSWDRGSSPLHF
TGCGCCAGCAGCTGGGACAGGGGGAGCTCCCCCCTCCACTTT
>.|.|TRBJ2-5|TRBV6-5
CASRTRFETQYF
TGTGCCAGCAGGACTAGGTTTGAGACCCAGTACTTC
>once|TRBD1|TRBJ1-2|TRBV5-1
CASSLFSGTASIYGYTF
TGCGCCAGCAGCTTGTTCTCCGGGACAGCTTCCATTTATGGCTACACCTTC
>.|.|TRBJ1-4|TRBV2
CASRGQRPTNEKLFF
TGTGCCAGCAGAGGTCAGCGCCCAACTAATGAAAAACTGTTTTTT
>.|.|TRBJ2-7|TRBV18
CASSPRQDPTYEQYF
TGTGCCAGCTCACCCCGACAGGATCCAACCTACGAGCAGTACTTC